Shown below are 30 T cell receptor beta chains from a single sample sequenced in a study of shared clonotypes between healthy human individuals. Libraries were prepared by immunoSEQ multiplex PCR; TCRdb keeps only in-frame clonotypes and omits some of them. Of about 1 million clones listed, about 70% are singletons. The sequenced sample consisted of memory CD4+ T cells sorted from blood. Sample subset: CD45RA-negative fraction. The receptors stem from a man younger than 35 in good health.

This chain uses TRBV5-4 with TRBJ2-7; tentatively, D is TRBD1 or TRBD2 (5 bases each). The CDR3 runs to 15 residues. V was shortened by 2 bases and J by 0 bases, with 12 bases between the two germline ends. In germline, CDR1 is SGHNT, CDR2 YYREEE (reference sequence). CDR3 nucleotide sequence: TGTGCCAGCAGCTTCCTAGGTGGGGGCTCCTACGAGCAGTACTTC. Translated: CASSFLGGGSYEQYF.

This chain links TRBV11-2 with TRBJ2-2, with 9 bases fitting TRBD1. Trimming removed 5 bases from V and 5 bases from J; junction bases left unmatched: 6. Germline V gene lookup returns CDR1 SGHAT and CDR2 FQNNGV. The CDR3 covers 15 residues. CDR3 amino acids: CASSTGTGYTGELFF. CDR3 nucleotides: TGTGCCAGCAGCACCGGGACAGGGTATACCGGGGAGCTGTTTTTT.

The chain carries TRBV7-6 and TRBJ2-5; the match to TRBD1 covers 11 bases. The V segment lost 4 bases and the J segment 5 bases; nucleotides outside the gene matches: 0. This CDR3 is 13 amino acids long. Germline CDR1 SGHVS, CDR2 FNYEAQ. This chain's CDR3 is CASSWDRGETQYF. The DNA of the CDR3 is TGTGCCAGCAGCTGGGACAGGGGGGAGACCCAGTACTTC.

The rearrangement links TRBV6-1 to TRBJ2-1; TRBD2 matches at 8 bases. Germline-derived CDR1 and CDR2 are MNHNS and SASEGT. Trimming removed 5 bases from V and 9 bases from J; junction bases left unmatched: 6. CDR3 size: 13 residues. The CDR3 is CASSRGLAFEQFF. The CDR3, as DNA: TGTGCCAGCAGTAGAGGACTAGCATTTGAGCAGTTCTTC.

The chain combines TRBV10-1 with TRBJ1-2; TRBD1 is a possible D gene (6 bases). V was shortened by 3 bases and J by 2 bases, with 28 bases between the two germline ends. The CDR3 covers 20 residues. CDR1 is WNHNN and CDR2 is SYGVQD in the germline V gene (reference sequence). CDR3 protein: CASSEFTYCGQIPPNYGYTF. The CDR3 nucleotides read TGCGCCAGCAGTGAATTCACATACTGTGGACAGATTCCCCCCAACTATGGCTACACCTTC.

This clone appeared a single time. V gene TRBV5-4 combines with J gene TRBJ2-7; possible D gene TRBD2, 6 bases. Germline CDR1 and CDR2: SGHNT and YYREEE (reference sequence). The CDR3 totals 14 residues. Trimming left V 3 bases short and J 7 bases short, with 17 bases between. This chain's CDR3 is CASSSRAGSGEQYF. CDR3 DNA sequence: TGTGCCAGCAGCTCCCGTGCGGGGTCTGGAGAGCAGTACTTC.

CDR3 region: CASGHGGGTEAFF. The CDR3 nucleotides are TGTGCCTCCGGCCACGGGGGGGGGACTGAAGCTTTCTTT. This rearrangement joins TRBV30 to TRBJ1-1; D perhaps matches TRBD1 (5 bases). The ends were cut back, 7 bases at V and 5 bases at J, with 17 bases in the middle. The CDR3 is 13 amino acids. Germline CDR1 reads GTSNPN; CDR2 reads SVGIG (reference sequence). Together with reference TRBV30 and TRBJ1-1, the CDR3 gives the full variable domain: SQTIHQWPATLVQPVGSPLSLECTVEGTSNPNLYWYRQAAGRGLQLLFYSVGIGQISSEVPQNLSASRPQDRQFILSSKKLLLSDSGFYLCASGHGGGTEAFFGQGTRLTVV.

This chain uses TRBV6-5 with TRBJ1-1; 8 positions agree with TRBD1. The CDR3 contains 13 residues. The junction had 0 bases not matched to a gene; V was cut back by 6 bases and J by 0 bases. The germline gives CDR1 MNHEY, CDR2 SVGAGI. CDR3 in amino acids: CASRDRVNTEAFF. CDR3 coding DNA: TGTGCCAGCAGGGACAGGGTGAACACTGAAGCTTTCTTT.

The gene calls are TRBV4-1 and TRBJ2-5; the D is unclear. V dropped 0 bases and J dropped 5 bases, with 7 bases sitting between them. The CDR3 contains 13 residues. Germline-derived CDR1 and CDR2 are MGHRA and YSYEKL. The CDR3 DNA reads as TGCGCCAGCAGCCAAGATAAAAGCGAGACCCAGTACTTC. Translation: CASSQDKSETQYF.

This clone turned up a few times. The chain joins TRBV7-3 to TRBJ1-2, with D unclear. CDR1 is SGHTA, CDR2 FQGTGA, per germline. Trimming stripped 5 bases from V and 5 bases from J, with 12 bases between. CDR3 length: 13 amino acids. This CDR3 is CASSALTQYGYTF. The DNA of the CDR3 is TGTGCCAGCAGCGCCCTGACCCAATATGGCTACACCTTC.

The chain has TRBV2 and TRBJ2-2; TRBD2 is a possible D gene (6 bases). The CDR3 extends over 15 amino acids. The ends were cut back, 4 bases at V and 6 bases at J, with 15 bases in the middle. The germline CDR1 and CDR2 sequences are SNHLY and FYNNEI. Written as DNA, the CDR3 is TGTGCCAGCAGTGTTTTTACTGGGGAGGCCGGGGAGCTGTTTTTT. It is translated as CASSVFTGEAGELFF.

With respect to this clone: The sample holds other DNA sequences that translate to the same CDR3. V is TRBV18 and J is TRBJ2-7; D unclear. CDR3 length: 14 residues. CDR1 and CDR2 from the germline V gene are KGHSH and LQKENI. V lost 2 bases, J lost 3 bases, and 11 bases lay in between. The CDR3 nucleotides read TGTGCCAGCTCACCAGGGCTTAGCAGCTACGAGCAGTACTTC. As protein: CASSPGLSSYEQYF.

In its sample, this clone was seen once. The rearrangement links TRBV5-1 to TRBJ1-6; D gene ambiguous. V lost 0 bases and J 7 bases, leaving 14 bases between the germline ends. This CDR3 has 16 amino acids. CDR1 and CDR2 (germline): SGHRS, YFSETQ. The CDR3 DNA reads TGCGCCAGCAGCTTGGACGGGCAGAAGCGCAATTCACCCCTCCACTTT. This translates into CASSLDGQKRNSPLHF.

The chain employs TRBV6-5 and TRBJ2-7, with a possible D match to TRBD1 (5 bases). The CDR3 has 13 residues. Germline values: CDR1 MNHEY, CDR2 SVGAGI. V was clipped by 3 bases and J by 5 bases, with 11 bases between them. CDR3 protein: CASSYPGLNEQYF. CDR3 DNA sequence: TGTGCCAGCAGTTATCCAGGGCTGAACGAGCAGTACTTC.

The J gene is TRBJ2-3, the V gene TRBV2, with 9 bases aligning to TRBD1. After removal of 6 bases from V and 0 bases from J, the junction contained 4 bases not matched to a gene. The CDR3 extends over 15 amino acids. Germline CDR1 reads SNHLY; CDR2 reads FYNNEI. The CDR3 region has the DNA TGTGCCAGCAGGGCCGGGACAGGGAGCACAGATACGCAGTATTTT. It specifies CASRAGTGSTDTQYF. Together with reference TRBV2 and TRBJ2-3, the CDR3 gives the full variable domain: EPEVTQTPSHQVTQMGQEVILRCVPISNHLYFYWYRQILGQKVEFLVSFYNNEISEKSEIFDDQFSVERPDGSNFTLKIRSTKLEDSAMYFCASRAGTGSTDTQYFGPGTRLTVL.

J is TRBJ2-7 and V is TRBV28, with a weak D call TRBD1 (6 bases). V was trimmed by 6 bases and J by 0 bases, leaving 27 bases between them. CDR1 and CDR2 (germline): MDHEN, SYDVKM. This CDR3 has 19 amino acids. CDR3 nucleotide sequence: TGTGCCAGCAGCCTAGGGGCTCGTCTTTGGGGGCAGAGCTCCTACGAGCAGTACTTC. Its protein product is CASSLGARLWGQSSYEQYF. Filled out from reference TRBV28 and TRBJ2-7, the complete variable domain reads DVKVTQSSRYLVKRTGEKVFLECVQDMDHENMFWYRQDPGLGLRLIYFSYDVKMKEKGDIPEGYSVSREKKERFSLILESASTNQTSMYLCASSLGARLWGQSSYEQYFGPGTRLTVT.

In this sample, this clone turned up a few times. The chain carries TRBV11-2 and TRBJ2-7, with 9 bases fitting TRBD1. The CDR3 runs to 19 residues. V was clipped by 1 base and J by 0 bases; unmatched bases: 13. Germline V gene data show CDR1 as SGHAT and CDR2 as FQNNGV. The CDR3, as DNA: TGTGCCAGCAGCTTAGGAGGGGCCGGACAGGGGTACAACTCCTACGAGCAGTACTTC. It translates to CASSLGGAGQGYNSYEQYF.

Worth noting for this clone: A far larger clone differs by one base, so this is likely a read error. Given the absence of the conserved phenylalanine or tryptophan at the CDR3 end, a read error is likely. This rearrangement joins TRBV15 to TRBJ1-2; D is unclear. Trimming stripped 0 bases from V and 4 bases from J, with 15 bases between. The germline gives CDR1 LNHNV, CDR2 YYDKDF (reference sequence). The CDR3 has 16 residues. The CDR3 DNA reads TGTGCCACCAGCAGAGATAGGCAGGATACGGTCTATGGCTACACCCTC. It specifies CATSRDRQDTVYGYTL.

With regard to this clone: Other nucleotide sequences in the sample specify the same CDR3. This chain links TRBV5-1 with TRBJ2-3; 11 bases align to TRBD2. The length of the CDR3 is 14 residues. Germline loops: CDR1 SGHRS, CDR2 YFSETQ. The V segment lost 5 bases and the J segment 4 bases; nucleotides outside the gene matches: 3. CDR3 region: CASRGTSGSDTQYF. The DNA for the CDR3 is TGCGCCAGCAGAGGGACTAGCGGCTCAGATACGCAGTATTTT.

This clone was observed once. The rearrangement joins TRBV27 to TRBJ2-7; weak D call: TRBD2 (6 bases). V was pared by 5 bases and J by 3 bases, with 11 bases between. There are 13 residues in the CDR3. Germline values: CDR1 MNHEY, CDR2 SMNVEV (reference sequence). In DNA form, the CDR3 reads TGTGCCAGCAGTATTCGGACTAACTACGAGCAGTACTTC. This encodes CASSIRTNYEQYF.

The V call is TRBV7-9, the J call TRBJ2-3; 9 bases fit TRBD2. The CDR3 has 16 amino acids. CDR1 and CDR2 (germline): SEHNR, FQNEAQ (reference sequence). The V gene end was trimmed by 1 base and the J gene end by 4 bases; junction bases not matched to a gene: 6. The CDR3 sequence is CASSLDWRGGADTQYF. In DNA, the CDR3 is TGTGCCAGCAGCTTAGATTGGCGGGGGGGCGCAGATACGCAGTATTTT.

In DNA form, the CDR3 reads TGTGCCAGCGGAGGACAGGCCATGAACACTGAAGCTTTCTTT. Its protein is CASGGQAMNTEAFF. The rearrangement uses TRBV5-4 and TRBJ1-1, with TRBD1 identical over 7 bases. The CDR3 consists of 14 residues. Germline V gene lookup returns CDR1 SGHNT and CDR2 YYREEE (reference sequence). The J segment lost 0 bases and the V segment lost 7 bases, leaving 6 bases of the junction unmatched.

CDR3 DNA sequence: TGTGCCAGCAGCCAAGATCCTAGTAGTACCGGCACAGATACGCAGTATTTT. This translates into CASSQDPSSTGTDTQYF. The chain couples TRBV4-2 to TRBJ2-3; D not resolved. The CDR3 runs to 17 residues. Trimming stripped 0 bases from V and 1 base from J, with 14 bases between. Germline V gene sequence: CDR1 LGHNA, CDR2 YNFKEQ.

The genes are TRBV7-3 and TRBJ2-1; 7 positions match TRBD1. The CDR3 is 15 amino acids. In germline, CDR1 is SGHTA, CDR2 FQGTGA. The V and J ends lost 3 bases and 7 bases, in that order; junction bases with no gene match: 9. The chain's CDR3 is CASSFQPQQGNEQFF. The CDR3 DNA is TGTGCCAGCAGCTTCCAACCCCAACAGGGGAATGAGCAGTTCTTC.

The chain links TRBV5-1 to TRBJ2-5; 7 positions agree with TRBD1. CDR3 length equals 14 residues. V shed 3 bases, J shed 2 bases, and the junction held 4 bases outside the gene matches. Germline CDR1 is SGHRS and CDR2 is YFSETQ. This CDR3 is CASSSGQVQETQYF. The CDR3 bases are TGCGCCAGCAGCTCCGGACAGGTTCAAGAGACCCAGTACTTC.

This clone showed up just a few times. This chain links TRBV30 with TRBJ1-3, with D unclear. V lost 5 bases and J lost 7, with 9 bases in between. CDR1 is GTSNPN and CDR2 is SVGIG in the germline V gene (reference sequence). This CDR3 has 11 residues. The CDR3 nucleotides are TGTGCCTGGGACGCGGGGAACACCATATATTTT. Protein sequence: CAWDAGNTIYF. The complete variable domain, with remaining parts taken from reference TRBV30 and TRBJ1-3, reads SQTIHQWPATLVQPVGSPLSLECTVEGTSNPNLYWYRQAAGRGLQLLFYSVGIGQISSEVPQNLSASRPQDRQFILSSKKLLLSDSGFYLCAWDAGNTIYFGEGSWLTVV.

V is TRBV5-6 and J is TRBJ2-7; 8 positions match TRBD2. Germline V gene sequence: CDR1 SGHDT, CDR2 YYEEEE. The CDR3 loop spans 14 amino acids. Unmatched junction bases numbered 9, after V lost 7 bases and J lost 3 bases. The DNA for the CDR3 is TGTGCCAGCGGTCGAACTAGCGGTAACTACGAGCAGTACTTC. Translated: CASGRTSGNYEQYF.

This chain connects TRBV10-3 to TRBJ2-3, with 11 bases fitting TRBD1. The CDR3 consists of 15 residues. The V and J ends lost 10 bases and 2 bases, in that order; junction bases with no gene match: 8. CDR1 is ENHRY and CDR2 is SYGVKD in the germline V gene. The CDR3, as DNA: TGTGCCACCATGGACAGGGGGCGTCTCACAGATACGCAGTATTTT. This codes for CATMDRGRLTDTQYF.

The chain is built from TRBV5-1 and TRBJ2-7; D remains unclear. CDR3 length: 15 amino acids. With 6 bases removed from V and 2 bases from J, the gap between germline ends came to 18 bases. In germline, CDR1 is SGHRS, CDR2 YFSETQ. The CDR3 DNA is TGCGCCAGCACCTTCACGGACGGTAACCCCTACGAGCAGTACTTC. Amino acid sequence: CASTFTDGNPYEQYF.

This clone was seen once. The J gene is TRBJ2-7, the V gene TRBV7-2, with 11 nucleotides matching TRBD1. V dropped 8 bases and J dropped 7; count of bases not matched to a gene: 7. The V gene's germline CDR1 is SGHTA and CDR2 FQGNSA. The CDR3 extends over 13 amino acids. CDR3 nucleotides: TGTGCCAGCGCCCGGGACAGGGGGTATGAGCAGTACTTC. Protein: CASARDRGYEQYF. Full variable domain (missing parts from reference TRBV7-2 and TRBJ2-7): GAGVSQSPSNKVTEKGKDVELRCDPISGHTALYWYRQSLGQGLEFLIYFQGNSAPDKSGLPSDRFSAERTGGSVSTLTIQRTQQEDSAVYLCASARDRGYEQYFGPGTRLTVT.